The rows below give T cell receptor beta chains drawn from one sample of a study of blood T cell repertoires in COVID-19. Produced via immunoSEQ multiplex PCR; TCRdb's table is partial and in-frame only. The data hold 400,000 or so clones, with 80% to 90% observed a single time. Input material: peripheral blood. These TCRs come from a man in his late teens or twenties with COVID-19, enrolled during active disease. CDR3s include the opening cysteine and the closing phenylalanine or tryptophan. Each record gives: J gene, V gene, CDR3 protein.

TRBJ1-5,TRBV10-2,CASSERGNQPQHF
TRBJ1-6,TRBV6-5,CASSYSGQGRSPLHF
TRBJ1-2,TRBV6-6,CASTLQGTNNYGYTF
TRBJ1-2,TRBV12-3/TRBV12-4,CASSFNLRYGYTF
TRBJ2-1,TRBV6-4,CASSDVGGSYNEQFF
TRBJ2-7,TRBV29-1,CSVRQGASYEQYF
TRBJ1-1,TRBV19,CASTPGTVYTEAFF
TRBJ2-5,TRBV5-6,CASSGQGRETQYF
TRBJ2-3,TRBV5-1,CASSTGLAGTDTQYF
TRBJ2-7,TRBV27,CASSLRDSYEQYF
TRBJ1-5,TRBV6-5,CASRRDGNQPQHF
TRBJ2-7,TRBV6-7,CASTQPPHSSACSYEQYF
TRBJ2-7,TRBV6-5,CASSRDGSSYEQYF
TRBJ2-6,TRBV7-9,CASSLDRFSGANVLTF
TRBJ2-3,TRBV6-4,CASSPSAGQGDTQYF
TRBJ2-1,TRBV24-1,CATSLQRDEQFF
TRBJ1-1,TRBV6-6,CASSPPGGGNEAFF
TRBJ2-3,TRBV29-1,CSVLGQGLSDTQYF
TRBJ2-5,TRBV7-2,CASSSGTGPETQYF
TRBJ1-1,TRBV4-1,CASSQPRDIEAFF
TRBJ1-1,TRBV25-1,CATQLPGNTEAFF
TRBJ1-4,TRBV6-1,CASSEGSGIPGEKLFF
TRBJ2-3,TRBV3-1/TRBV3-2,CASSQAGGPDTQYF
TRBJ2-2,TRBV15,CATSGGLAVNTGELFF
TRBJ2-2,TRBV19,CASSTWTEDTGELFF
TRBJ1-2,TRBV19,CASSPIAVYGYTF
TRBJ1-2,TRBV18,CASSPLGSGERVYGYTF
TRBJ1-1,TRBV5-1,CASSYSSGTEAFF
TRBJ2-3,TRBV18,CASSTSTDTQYF
TRBJ2-3,TRBV6-1,CASSEAHRAGTGDTQYF
TRBJ2-5,TRBV28,CASTPGGPRETQYF
TRBJ1-4,TRBV2,CASSERLGVGEKLFF
TRBJ2-3,TRBV19,CASSEGAGTDTQYF
TRBJ1-6,TRBV11-2,CASSLVSGQGSPLHF
TRBJ1-2,TRBV29-1,CSVVRDWAYGYTF
TRBJ1-5,TRBV19,CASSKTDDQPQHF
TRBJ1-1,TRBV7-9,CASSLAPGDEAFF
TRBJ2-3,TRBV10-1,CASSESGGGTDTQYF
TRBJ2-5,TRBV19,CASSPPGLQETQYF
TRBJ1-3,TRBV19,CASTDRVGNTIYF
TRBJ2-3,TRBV19,CASSPSGSTDTQYF
TRBJ2-7,TRBV7-9,CASSLQASSYEQYF
TRBJ1-6,TRBV19,CASNPINSPLHF
TRBJ2-3,TRBV6-1,CASSESQVSTDTQYF
TRBJ1-1,TRBV18,CASSRQGEDTEAFF
TRBJ2-3,TRBV18,CASSHGQEFTDTQYF
TRBJ1-2,TRBV19,CASIGDRGYGYTF
TRBJ2-7,TRBV23-1,CASSQSLGGRYEQYF
TRBJ2-5,TRBV5-8,CASSLGFGVMKTQYF
TRBJ2-7,TRBV4-1,CASSPISGSSRQYF
TRBJ2-1,TRBV28,CASSSRTSGRWDNEQFF
TRBJ2-3,TRBV30,CAWSVRRGAGTDTQYF
TRBJ1-2,TRBV4-2,CASSQDQLSYGYTF